The entry below gives a single TCR beta chain sequence along with its context. There is no known antigen for this receptor. No much larger clonotype is one base removed from it; base qualities were not supplied. From its cysteine to its phenylalanine, the CDR3 spans 15 amino acids. The DNA shown is the 45-base CDR3, in frame from base 1. CDR1 and CDR2 are read off the germline V gene as ENHRY and SYGVKD. The data stem from a study of post-analysis software for immune sequencing data (dated by TCRdb to between 2014 and 2016). Notes on the research overall: Relapsing-remitting, secondary progressive and progressive-relapsing multiple sclerosis were recorded as disease courses, and subtype annotation was lacking for some patients. Patient repertoires were compared against some twelve previously published healthy control repertoires from donors aged roughly 6 to 28 years. A subset of samples was prepared in parallel using single-end sample barcoding, then pooled and co-amplified after Illumina adapter ligation.

Library creation used PCR. The instrument given in TCRdb is Illumina HiSeq 2500. To reduce PCR and sequencing biases, unique molecular identifiers were incorporated into the TCR beta cDNA libraries. Roughly 0.5 million cDNA molecules were obtained per 1 to 10 million input T cells, so each molecule approximated one T cell. The same protocol used for the earlier healthy control dataset was applied to prepare and sequence the patient libraries. Within a given batch, samples were prepared together, multiplexed and sequenced on the same HiSeq lane. Turning to the authors' computational methods: Raw barcoded reads were processed with MIGEC, and single-read molecular identifier groups were discarded before consensus assembly and CDR3 extraction. VDJtools was used for post-analysis of the clonotype tables, and diversity was normalized by down-sampling every dataset to the size of the smallest sample. In repertoire overlap clustering, CDR3 amino acid sequences, but not nucleotide sequences, were matched to correct batch-related cross-sample contamination. Starting from the raw public reads, TCRdb applied fastp trimming at Q25, assembled clones with MiXCR and retained in-frame beta chains. Rows are combined by CDR3 protein, so each entry shows the most common genes and DNA. The V and J calls were determined by TCRdb, not by the authors. In this sample the table shows about 560,000 distinct CDR3 sequences, about 40% of which occur a single time. Under 2% of the sample is in the top ten clones.

To demonstrate the VDJtools post-analysis software, the study profiled TCR beta repertoires from the peripheral blood of 13 young patients with multiple sclerosis. The multiple sclerosis patients were children and adolescents between roughly 6 and 16 years of age. Summary of the overall study and its limitations: The multiple sclerosis patient group was slightly younger than the control group. Direct clustering with F measure revealed strong co-clustering of samples prepared in the same batch, which led to a batch-effect correction. Significantly higher frequencies in patients than in controls were found for roughly 5 TRBV segments, including TRBV5-6, TRBV5-1 and TRBV20-1. Multiple sclerosis patients had significantly lower normalized Chao1 diversity than controls, a result that suggests substantial peripheral T-cell clonal expansion.

Recombination linked TRBV10-3 to TRBJ2-7; tentative D gene TRBD2, with 6 bases matching. The DNA end lines up better with TRBJ2-4; the J call may be wrong. The origin of this receptor is a girl between 10 and 17 years old with multiple sclerosis. The specimen was blood. The CDR3 region reads CAISESLGGADIQYF. The bases read TGTGCCATCAGTGAGTCCCTCGGGGGAGCGGACATTCAGTACTTC.